A selection of T cell receptor beta chains follows, all from one sample in a study of blood T cell repertoires in COVID-19. TCRdb keeps only in-frame clones here, not all; method: immunoSEQ multiplex PCR. The profile shows around 200,000 clones, approximately 86% of them singletons. The sequenced sample was peripheral blood. Receptor source: a woman in her twenties or thirties with COVID-19, enrolled during active disease. CDR3s include the opening cysteine and the closing phenylalanine or tryptophan. The order of the fields is V gene, J gene, D gene, CDR3 protein. D genes are given only for firm matches.

V gene: TRBV5-5; J gene: TRBJ1-4; D gene: TRBD1; CDR3 protein: CASSWGTGIGEKLFF
V gene: TRBV11-2; J gene: TRBJ1-6; D gene: .; CDR3 protein: CASSLTSSYNSPLHF
V gene: TRBV28; J gene: TRBJ1-4; D gene: TRBD1; CDR3 protein: CASSFGGQGNEKLFF
V gene: TRBV6-2/TRBV6-3; J gene: TRBJ2-6; D gene: TRBD1; CDR3 protein: CASSPITGFRQGSGANVLTF
V gene: TRBV5-6; J gene: TRBJ2-6; D gene: .; CDR3 protein: CASSLVRAGANVLTF
V gene: TRBV18; J gene: TRBJ2-2; D gene: TRBD2; CDR3 protein: CASSRRLAGGQSPSGELFF
V gene: TRBV7-2; J gene: TRBJ2-1; D gene: .; CDR3 protein: CASSFYLDPSYNEQFF
V gene: TRBV25-1; J gene: TRBJ1-1; D gene: .; CDR3 protein: CASSARALMNTEAFF
V gene: TRBV7-3; J gene: TRBJ1-5; D gene: TRBD1; CDR3 protein: CASSATGGRNQPQHF
V gene: TRBV11-2; J gene: TRBJ2-7; D gene: TRBD2; CDR3 protein: CASSLGTSGGQRSYEQYF
V gene: TRBV4-3; J gene: TRBJ2-7; D gene: .; CDR3 protein: CASSQAPGDSYEQYF
V gene: TRBV27; J gene: TRBJ1-2; D gene: TRBD1; CDR3 protein: CASSSGGTAYGYTF
V gene: TRBV10-2; J gene: TRBJ1-2; D gene: TRBD1; CDR3 protein: CASRVIQGALGYTF
V gene: TRBV28; J gene: TRBJ1-1; D gene: .; CDR3 protein: CATEFEGTEAFF
V gene: TRBV29-1; J gene: TRBJ2-5; D gene: TRBD2; CDR3 protein: CSVDGTSEKTQYF
V gene: TRBV13; J gene: TRBJ2-3; D gene: TRBD2; CDR3 protein: CASSSGTSGFTDTQYF
V gene: TRBV11-3; J gene: TRBJ2-7; D gene: .; CDR3 protein: CASSLRKNYEQYF
V gene: TRBV9; J gene: TRBJ1-1; D gene: .; CDR3 protein: CASRGNLDSNTEAFF
V gene: TRBV6-6; J gene: TRBJ1-2; D gene: TRBD1; CDR3 protein: CASSYPDRGDYGYTF
V gene: TRBV19; J gene: TRBJ1-2; D gene: .; CDR3 protein: CASSRSLLTNYGYTF
V gene: TRBV20-1; J gene: TRBJ2-7; D gene: TRBD1; CDR3 protein: CSASPTGHLGEQYF
V gene: TRBV7-3; J gene: TRBJ1-1; D gene: .; CDR3 protein: CASSLYMNTEAFF
V gene: TRBV7-3; J gene: TRBJ1-2; D gene: TRBD1; CDR3 protein: CASSPNRGLVYGYTF
V gene: TRBV27; J gene: TRBJ2-6; D gene: .; CDR3 protein: CASSPPFGSSGANVLTF
V gene: TRBV18; J gene: TRBJ2-1; D gene: TRBD2; CDR3 protein: CASSPWTSGGQDEQFF
V gene: TRBV6-2/TRBV6-3; J gene: TRBJ2-1; D gene: .; CDR3 protein: CASSYNRGAGDEQFF
V gene: TRBV19; J gene: TRBJ1-2; D gene: TRBD1; CDR3 protein: CASSDRGLGGYTF
V gene: TRBV24-1; J gene: TRBJ2-1; D gene: TRBD2; CDR3 protein: CATSGTDLAGGGSYNEQFF
V gene: TRBV12-3/TRBV12-4; J gene: TRBJ2-1; D gene: .; CDR3 protein: CASSLHGLYEQFF
V gene: TRBV2; J gene: TRBJ1-1; D gene: .; CDR3 protein: CASRVSGNTEAFF
V gene: TRBV6-6; J gene: TRBJ1-1; D gene: .; CDR3 protein: CATFGRATEAFF
V gene: TRBV6-5; J gene: TRBJ1-6; D gene: .; CDR3 protein: CASSYSEGEGDSPLHF
V gene: TRBV10-3; J gene: TRBJ2-7; D gene: TRBD1; CDR3 protein: CAISAGGDRGSYEQYF
V gene: TRBV5-6; J gene: TRBJ2-7; D gene: TRBD2; CDR3 protein: CASSFQRLASREQYF
V gene: TRBV14; J gene: TRBJ2-7; D gene: TRBD1; CDR3 protein: CASSRTGAGYEQYF
V gene: TRBV5-1; J gene: TRBJ1-2; D gene: .; CDR3 protein: CASRRGPVPDGYTF
V gene: TRBV2; J gene: TRBJ1-3; D gene: .; CDR3 protein: CARAGEGSGNTIYF
V gene: TRBV2; J gene: TRBJ2-7; D gene: .; CDR3 protein: CASRKDFSSYEQYF
V gene: TRBV7-2; J gene: TRBJ1-2; D gene: TRBD1; CDR3 protein: CASSLVGQGAGYGYTF
V gene: TRBV12-5; J gene: TRBJ1-2; D gene: .; CDR3 protein: CASGGTTPGAGDGYTF
V gene: TRBV9; J gene: TRBJ2-5; D gene: TRBD2; CDR3 protein: CASSVVGTSGGLQETQYF
V gene: TRBV18; J gene: TRBJ2-7; D gene: TRBD2; CDR3 protein: CASSPPGRGGEQYF
V gene: TRBV7-2; J gene: TRBJ1-1; D gene: .; CDR3 protein: CASSLMQGGAFF
V gene: TRBV7-8; J gene: TRBJ2-1; D gene: TRBD2; CDR3 protein: CASSLVGRGVRDEQFF
V gene: TRBV9; J gene: TRBJ1-5; D gene: TRBD1; CDR3 protein: CASSPTGQPNQPQHF
V gene: TRBV9; J gene: TRBJ2-7; D gene: TRBD2; CDR3 protein: CASMAPSGRVKGFYEQYF
V gene: TRBV2; J gene: TRBJ2-1; D gene: TRBD2; CDR3 protein: CASSLGLAGGPSNNEQFF
V gene: TRBV3-1/TRBV3-2; J gene: TRBJ1-2; D gene: .; CDR3 protein: CARSQVMGGAGAHGYTF
V gene: TRBV5-5; J gene: TRBJ2-1; D gene: TRBD2; CDR3 protein: CASSFRPGRGSSYNEQFF
V gene: TRBV29-1; J gene: TRBJ1-1; D gene: .; CDR3 protein: CSVDAAPPMNTEAFF
V gene: TRBV4-1; J gene: TRBJ2-7; D gene: TRBD1; CDR3 protein: CASSLGQGSSYEQYF
V gene: TRBV23-1; J gene: TRBJ1-5; D gene: TRBD1; CDR3 protein: CASSQGRGQGRDESNQPQHF
V gene: TRBV7-2; J gene: TRBJ2-5; D gene: .; CDR3 protein: CASSFNRGGTETQYF
V gene: TRBV28; J gene: TRBJ2-7; D gene: .; CDR3 protein: CASSSMQGPREQYF
V gene: TRBV9; J gene: TRBJ2-1; D gene: .; CDR3 protein: CASSLSGFYNEQFF
V gene: TRBV5-4; J gene: TRBJ2-5; D gene: TRBD2; CDR3 protein: CASSTLQGTSGERETQYF
V gene: TRBV6-2/TRBV6-3; J gene: TRBJ2-3; D gene: TRBD2; CDR3 protein: CASSSRLAGGLRDTQYF